The rows below give T cell receptor beta chains drawn from one sample of a study of regulatory T cells in long-lasting Graves disease. TCRdb redid the calling of the multiplex PCR reads with MiXCR, one entry per CDR3 protein. The sample includes 510,000 or so distinct CDR3 sequences, around 12% seen only once; the top ten take almost 9%. The same sample was also studied in work on T cells in Graves' hyperthyroidism and ophthalmopathy.

Sequenced material: peripheral blood mononuclear cells (PBMCs), taken at new diagnosis, from a patient treated with antithyroid drugs. The receptors derive from a woman younger than 45 with Graves disease. Both conserved end residues are part of each CDR3. Fields, in order: J gene, D gene, V gene, clone size, CDR3 DNA, CDR3 protein. D genes are given only for firm matches. Some rows mark clone size as missing; the rest say once, few, many or name a class of expanded clone.

J gene: TRBJ2-7
D gene: NA
V gene: TRBV18
clone size: many
CDR3 DNA: TGTGCCAGCTCACCTTTTGCACGGCAGCCGAATATCTACGAGCAGTACTTC
CDR3 protein: CASSPFARQPNIYEQYF

J gene: TRBJ2-1
D gene: NA
V gene: TRBV2
clone size: NA
CDR3 DNA: TGTGCCAGCAGGGGCCAGATAAGCTCCTACGATGAGCAGTTCTTC
CDR3 protein: CASRGQISSYDEQFF

J gene: TRBJ2-7
D gene: NA
V gene: TRBV4-1
clone size: NA
CDR3 DNA: TGCGCCAGCAGCCAAGTTGGACCCTCGACCTACGAGCAGTACTTC
CDR3 protein: CASSQVGPSTYEQYF

J gene: TRBJ1-5
D gene: NA
V gene: TRBV19
clone size: few
CDR3 DNA: TGTGCCAGTAGTCCTCGGGGCACGATGGTCCAGCCCCAGCATTTT
CDR3 protein: CASSPRGTMVQPQHF

J gene: TRBJ2-7
D gene: NA
V gene: TRBV12-3/TRBV12-4
clone size: many
CDR3 DNA: TGTGCCAGCAGTCCTCGTGGGGCCCTGTACTTC
CDR3 protein: CASSPRGALYF

J gene: TRBJ1-1
D gene: TRBD1
V gene: TRBV5-1
clone size: few
CDR3 DNA: TGCGCCAGCAGACATGGACAGGGAAACACTGAAGCTTTCTTT
CDR3 protein: CASRHGQGNTEAFF

J gene: TRBJ1-6
D gene: TRBD1
V gene: TRBV5-4
clone size: few
CDR3 DNA: TGTGCCACCCGGACAGGGTTCGATTCACCCCTCCACTTT
CDR3 protein: CATRTGFDSPLHF

J gene: TRBJ2-4
D gene: NA
V gene: TRBV28
clone size: few
CDR3 DNA: TGTGCCAGCAGTTTGGGGCCTGCTTGGGAGCAGTACTTC
CDR3 protein: CASSLGPAWEQYF

J gene: TRBJ1-1
D gene: NA
V gene: TRBV20-1
clone size: many
CDR3 DNA: TGCAGTGCTAGAGGAATGCGGGACACTGAAGCTTTCTTT
CDR3 protein: CSARGMRDTEAFF

J gene: TRBJ1-1
D gene: NA
V gene: TRBV6-2/TRBV6-3
clone size: once
CDR3 DNA: TGTGCCAGCTCCCCGGGCCTGGAGGACACTGAAGCTTTCTTT
CDR3 protein: CASSPGLEDTEAFF

J gene: TRBJ2-3
D gene: NA
V gene: TRBV2
clone size: many
CDR3 DNA: TGTGCCGCCAGCCAGGGGAGCGGCACAGATACGCAGTATTTT
CDR3 protein: CAASQGSGTDTQYF

J gene: TRBJ2-3
D gene: TRBD1
V gene: TRBV29-1
clone size: many
CDR3 DNA: TGCAGCGTTGGACTAGGCCGGGACAGGACTCGGGATACGCAGTATTTT
CDR3 protein: CSVGLGRDRTRDTQYF

J gene: TRBJ2-1
D gene: NA
V gene: TRBV20-1
clone size: NA
CDR3 DNA: TGCAGTGCCCAGAAGGGTGGGAGTAGCTACAATGAGCAGTTCTTC
CDR3 protein: CSAQKGGSSYNEQFF

J gene: TRBJ1-1
D gene: NA
V gene: TRBV6-1
clone size: many
CDR3 DNA: TGTGCCAGCAGTCTGAGCGGGGAAGCCCACCACGCTGAAGCTTTCTTT
CDR3 protein: CASSLSGEAHHAEAFF

J gene: TRBJ2-7
D gene: NA
V gene: TRBV19
clone size: few
CDR3 DNA: TGTGCCAGTAGTCAGGACAGTTCGAGCTCCTACGAGCAGTACTTC
CDR3 protein: CASSQDSSSSYEQYF

J gene: TRBJ1-3
D gene: NA
V gene: TRBV20-1
clone size: few
CDR3 DNA: TGCAGTGCTAGAGATAGTACAGGGCCGGGAAACACCATATATTTT
CDR3 protein: CSARDSTGPGNTIYF